This T cell receptor (beta chain) was sequenced for a study of beta chain features in type 1 diabetes. Study-wide results and limits: Whether TCRB rearrangement is influenced by HLA type was left unresolved in this analysis. Researchers caution that PCR might favor shorter templates, equally among patients and controls. TCRB CDR3s from Type 1 diabetes patients were moderately but significantly shorter in all four CD4+ subsets. The naive, central memory and Treg TCRB repertoires looked more alike in patients than they did in healthy donors.

Trimming took 1 base from V and 4 from J, leaving 9 bases between them. Germline CDR1 and CDR2: SSHAT and FNYEAQ (reference sequence). The CDR3 totals 14 residues. A single heparinised blood sample, averaging around 110 mL, was obtained per donor. In its sample, this clone was seen many times. Its antigen is currently unknown. Reverse transcription of all isolated RNA meant that expressed TCRB transcripts were sequenced. The assay was immunoSEQ multiplex PCR, and TCRdb's table has in-frame clones only and misses some. The table includes 130,000 to 150,000 clones, 10% to 15% detected once. This clonotype originated in a man aged 18 to 30 with type 1 diabetes. The chain employs TRBV7-7 and TRBJ2-3; D may correspond to TRBD1 or TRBD2 (5 bases each). The sample taken for sequencing was central memory CD4+ T cells from blood. CDR3 sequence (DNA): TGTGCCAGCAGCTTAGGGGGACGCCCAGATACGCAGTATTTT. Protein: CASSLGGRPDTQYF.